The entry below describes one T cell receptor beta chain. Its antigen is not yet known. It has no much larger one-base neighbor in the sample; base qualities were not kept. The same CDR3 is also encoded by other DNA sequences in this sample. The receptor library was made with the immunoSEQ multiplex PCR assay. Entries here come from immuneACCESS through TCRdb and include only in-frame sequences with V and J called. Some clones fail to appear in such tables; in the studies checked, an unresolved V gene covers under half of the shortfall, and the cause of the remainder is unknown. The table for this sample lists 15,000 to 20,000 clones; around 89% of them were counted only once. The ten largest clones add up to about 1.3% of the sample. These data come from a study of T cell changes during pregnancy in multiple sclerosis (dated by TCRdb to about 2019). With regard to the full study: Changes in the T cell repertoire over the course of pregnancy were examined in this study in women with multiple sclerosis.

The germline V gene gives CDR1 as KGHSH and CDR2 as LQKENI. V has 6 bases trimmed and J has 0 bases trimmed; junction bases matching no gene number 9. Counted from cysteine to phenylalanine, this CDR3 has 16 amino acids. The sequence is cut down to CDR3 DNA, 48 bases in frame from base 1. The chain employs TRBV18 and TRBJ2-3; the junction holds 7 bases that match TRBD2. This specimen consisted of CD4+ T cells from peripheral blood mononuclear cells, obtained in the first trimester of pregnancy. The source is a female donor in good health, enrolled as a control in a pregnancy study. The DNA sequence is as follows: TGTGCCAGCTCCCCCGTGGGAGGGCCCAGCACAGATACGCAGTATTTT. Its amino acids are CASSPVGGPSTDTQYF.